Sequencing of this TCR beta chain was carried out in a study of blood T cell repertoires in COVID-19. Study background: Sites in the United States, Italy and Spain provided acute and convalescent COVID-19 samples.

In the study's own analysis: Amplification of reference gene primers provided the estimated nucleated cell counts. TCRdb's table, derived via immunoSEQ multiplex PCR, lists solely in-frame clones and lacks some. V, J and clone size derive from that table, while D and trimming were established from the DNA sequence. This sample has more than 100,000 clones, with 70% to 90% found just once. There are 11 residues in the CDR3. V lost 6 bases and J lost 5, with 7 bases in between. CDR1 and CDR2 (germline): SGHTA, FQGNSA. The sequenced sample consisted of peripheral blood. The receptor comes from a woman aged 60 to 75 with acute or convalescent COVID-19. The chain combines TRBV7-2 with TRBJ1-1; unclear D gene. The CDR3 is CASRVRTEAFF. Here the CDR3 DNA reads TGTGCCAGCAGGGTGAGAACTGAAGCTTTCTTT.